A single sample gave rise to the 14 T cell receptor beta chains below, sequenced in a study of cytomegalovirus exposure and HLA in healthy donors. Amplification used 60 Vbeta primers and 13 Jbeta primers. Clones were sequenced by immunoSEQ multiplex PCR, and TCRdb holds only the in-frame ones, with some missing. This sample has about 160,000 clones, with around four fifths found just once. The sequencing sample was made of PBMCs. The origin of the receptors is a woman aged 25 to 39 in good health and CMV-seronegative.

J is TRBJ2-4 and V is TRBV4-1; possible D gene TRBD2, 5 bases. Trimming removed 0 bases at V and 12 bases at J, with 12 bases between. This CDR3 contains 13 residues. Germline V gives CDR1 MGHRA, CDR2 YSYEKL. The chain's CDR3 is CASSQDPGEGQYF. In nucleotides, the CDR3 is TGCGCCAGCAGCCAAGATCCCGGGGAAGGTCAGTACTTC.

The chain is built from TRBV4-1 and TRBJ2-5; 9 bases line up with TRBD2. CDR1 and CDR2 (germline): MGHRA, YSYEKL. The ends lost 1 base at V and 5 bases at J; junction bases unmatched: 14. The CDR3 is 18 amino acids. The CDR3: CASSQGRGSGGFSETQYF. CDR3 coding DNA: TGCGCCAGCAGCCAAGGTCGGGGTAGCGGGGGATTTAGTGAGACCCAGTACTTC.

This clone was recorded once. The chain combines TRBV14 with TRBJ1-1; 10 nucleotides line up with TRBD1. V shed 3 bases, J shed 7 bases, and the junction held 14 bases outside the gene matches. Germline V gives CDR1 SGHDN, CDR2 FVKESK. This CDR3 has 17 residues. The CDR3: CASSQPVVGDRGYEAFF. The DNA for the CDR3 is TGTGCCAGCAGCCAGCCGGTTGTGGGGGACAGGGGATATGAAGCTTTCTTT.

This clone was observed a single time. The chain carries TRBV5-4 and TRBJ1-3; 8 bases are shared with TRBD1. V lost 4 bases and J lost 8; bases outside the gene matches: 5. The CDR3 consists of 13 residues. The V gene's germline CDR1 is SGHNT and CDR2 YYREEE (reference sequence). Written as DNA, the CDR3 is TGTGCCAGCAGCGCCCAGGGGGCCTACACCATATATTTT. It yields the protein CASSAQGAYTIYF. Full variable domain (missing parts from reference TRBV5-4 and TRBJ1-3): ETGVTQSPTHLIKTRGQQVTLRCSSQSGHNTVSWYQQALGQGPQFIFQYYREEENGRGNFPPRFSGLQFPNYSSELNVNALELDDSALYLCASSAQGAYTIYFGEGSWLTVV.

V is TRBV19 and J is TRBJ2-4, with D tentatively TRBD2 (5 bases). The germline V gene encodes CDR1 LNHDA and CDR2 SQIVND (reference sequence). This CDR3 comprises 17 residues. Trimming left V 5 bases short and J 0 bases short, with 17 bases between. CDR3 amino acids: CASSSDLTPLAKNIQYF. The CDR3 DNA reads TGTGCCAGTAGTTCGGACTTAACCCCCCTAGCCAAAAACATTCAGTACTTC.

V is TRBV2 and J is TRBJ1-2, with 8 bases lining up with TRBD1. The CDR3 sequence is 13 residues long. After removal of 7 bases from V and 5 bases from J, the junction contained 6 bases not matched to a gene. Germline V gene data show CDR1 as SNHLY and CDR2 as FYNNEI. CDR3 sequence reads: CASTTGASYGYTF. CDR3 in DNA: TGTGCCAGCACGACAGGGGCGAGTTATGGCTACACCTTC.

This chain connects TRBV19 to TRBJ2-2; TRBD1 aligns across 7 bases. The J segment lost 1 base and the V segment lost 3 bases, leaving 2 bases of the junction unmatched. The CDR3 covers 15 residues. Germline V gene sequence: CDR1 LNHDA, CDR2 SQIVND (reference sequence). CDR3 bases: TGTGCCAGTAGTATTTGGACAGGGAACACCGGGGAGCTGTTTTTT. Translation gives CASSIWTGNTGELFF.

This rearrangement joins TRBV29-1 to TRBJ2-7; D possibly corresponds to TRBD1 (5 bases). The V end was cut by 4 bases, the J end by 0 bases, with 10 bases between. This CDR3 is built from 13 residues. Germline CDR1 reads SQVTM; CDR2 reads ANQGSEA. The CDR3 reads CSVAQVNSYEQYF. CDR3 sequence (DNA): TGCAGCGTTGCACAGGTTAACTCCTACGAGCAGTACTTC.

The rearrangement joins TRBV4-1 to TRBJ1-5; 7 bases fit TRBD1. J was trimmed by 0 bases and V by 3 bases; bases with no gene match: 2. CDR1 is MGHRA, CDR2 YSYEKL, per germline. The CDR3 totals 15 residues. The CDR3 loop reads CASSQDRNSNQPQHF. CDR3 coding DNA: TGCGCCAGCAGCCAGGACAGGAATAGCAATCAGCCCCAGCATTTT.

This clone has just one count. The chain carries TRBV4-1 and TRBJ1-1; D perhaps matches TRBD1 (5 bases). The ends were cut back, 4 bases at V and 5 bases at J, with 20 bases in the middle. In germline, CDR1 is MGHRA, CDR2 YSYEKL. This CDR3 is 16 amino acids long. The CDR3 sequence: CASSPSGRGVGTEAFF. The CDR3, as DNA: TGCGCCAGCAGCCCATCTGGAAGGGGCGTCGGGACTGAAGCTTTCTTT.

V and J are TRBV28 and TRBJ2-3, with TRBD1 as a possible D gene (6 bases). V shed 4 bases and J shed 3 bases, with 14 bases lying between them. The CDR3 loop spans 15 amino acids. The germline V gene encodes CDR1 MDHEN and CDR2 SYDVKM. The CDR3 DNA reads TGTGCCAGCAGTTCAGGGGCCCGGGCGACAGATACGCAGTATTTT. Translated, it gives CASSSGARATDTQYF.

The rearrangement joins TRBV30 to TRBJ2-1; 7 bases are a match to TRBD2. Unmatched junction bases numbered 9, after V lost 2 bases and J lost 5 bases. Germline assignment: CDR1 GTSNPN and CDR2 SVGIG (reference sequence). This CDR3 region has 15 residues. The CDR3, as DNA: TGTGCCTGGAGTATCGGCGCGGGGGAAAACAATGAGCAGTTCTTC. Translating it yields CAWSIGAGENNEQFF.

The chain links TRBV6-5 to TRBJ1-5; 9 bases match TRBD1. The CDR3 spans 14 residues. V shed 5 bases and J 6 bases; nucleotides not matched to a gene: 5. CDR1 is MNHEY and CDR2 is SVGAGI in the germline V gene. This chain's CDR3 is CASSLGTGFQPQHF. As DNA, the CDR3 is TGTGCCAGCAGTCTCGGGACAGGGTTTCAGCCCCAGCATTTT.

V usage is TRBV19 and J usage is TRBJ1-2; 9 nucleotides line up with TRBD1. Germline trimming cut 7 bases from V and 5 bases from J; bases unmatched to any gene: 14. Germline CDR1 is LNHDA and CDR2 is SQIVND (reference sequence). CDR3 length: 16 residues. The CDR3 region is CASTTGGTGREYGYTF. The CDR3 bases are TGTGCCAGTACGACGGGAGGGACAGGGAGGGAATATGGCTACACCTTC. Full variable domain (missing parts from reference TRBV19 and TRBJ1-2): DGGITQSPKYLFRKEGQNVTLSCEQNLNHDAMYWYRQDPGQGLRLIYYSQIVNDFQKGDIAEGYSVSREKKESFPLTVTSAQKNPTAFYLCASTTGGTGREYGYTFGSGTRLTVV.